Presented here are 16 T cell receptor beta chains from one specimen sequenced in a study of shared clonotypes between healthy human individuals. TCRdb keeps only in-frame clones here, not all; method: immunoSEQ multiplex PCR. The table records under 200,000 clones, 80% to 95% of them present only once. The sequenced sample was naive CD4+ T cells sorted from blood. Noted subset: CD45RA+ positively selected. These receptors came from a woman aged 25 to 39 in good health.

This chain joins TRBV30 and TRBJ2-7; 9 bases line up with TRBD1. The germline V gene encodes CDR1 GTSNPN and CDR2 SVGIG (reference sequence). Germline trimming cut 1 base from V and 3 bases from J; bases unmatched to any gene: 7. This CDR3 has 15 amino acids. CDR3 region: CAWSAKPGQGYEQYF. The CDR3 DNA reads TGTGCCTGGAGTGCTAAACCGGGACAGGGCTACGAGCAGTACTTC.

V gene TRBV6-6 combines with J gene TRBJ1-1; no clear D gene. Germline values: CDR1 MNHNY, CDR2 SVGAGI (reference sequence). This CDR3 spans 14 amino acids. The germline V and J ends were trimmed by 6 bases and 4 bases, with 15 bases remaining between them. The chain's CDR3 is CASRGPESSTEAFF. The CDR3 DNA reads TGTGCCAGCAGGGGCCCCGAGTCGAGCACTGAAGCTTTCTTT.

This clone showed up just once. The CDR3 DNA reads as TGTGCCAGTAAATACGGGGCAGGGGGTAACACTGAAGCTTTCTTT. Translating it yields CASKYGAGGNTEAFF. The rearrangement links TRBV19 to TRBJ1-1; 7 positions agree with TRBD1. V trimming: 7 bases; J trimming: 2 bases; junction bases outside the gene matches: 10. This CDR3 spans 15 amino acids. Germline V lookup: CDR1 LNHDA, CDR2 SQIVND (reference sequence).

V and J are TRBV18 and TRBJ2-5; tentatively, D is TRBD2 (5 bases). The last part of the DNA fits TRBJ2-7 better; the J call may be wrong. CDR1 is KGHSH, CDR2 LQKENI, per germline. This CDR3 has 11 residues. Here the CDR3 reads CASSEEYEQYF. The CDR3, as DNA: TGTGCCAGCTCGGAGGAATACGAGCAGTACTTC.

The V gene is TRBV7-9, the J gene TRBJ2-7; D is unclear. The V end lost 3 bases, the J end lost 2 bases, and 20 bases lay between the germline ends. Germline V gene sequence: CDR1 SEHNR, CDR2 FQNEAQ (reference sequence). The CDR3 covers 17 residues. Written as DNA, the CDR3 is TGTGCCAGCAGCTTGGTTCTTGTCTCCGTCGGGCCCTACGAGCAGTACTTC. It translates to CASSLVLVSVGPYEQYF.

DNA of the CDR3: TGTGCCAGCAGTTTCTTCAGGGAGGACACTGAAGCTTTCTTT. Its translation: CASSFFREDTEAFF. The chain carries TRBV28 and TRBJ1-1; a weak D match, TRBD1 (5 bases). With 3 bases removed from V and 3 bases from J, the gap between germline ends came to 11 bases. The CDR3 spans 14 residues. The germline V gene has CDR1 MDHEN and CDR2 SYDVKM.

V is TRBV19 and J is TRBJ1-5; 7 bases map to TRBD1. This CDR3 region has 14 residues. Germline V CDR1 and CDR2: LNHDA, SQIVND (reference sequence). The V gene end was trimmed by 9 bases and the J gene end by 6 bases; junction bases not matched to a gene: 11. The CDR3: CASQPQGVFQPQHF. The CDR3 bases are TGTGCCAGCCAGCCTCAGGGGGTGTTTCAGCCCCAGCATTTT.

This chain joins TRBV28 and TRBJ2-5; no definite D call. The last part of the DNA fits TRBJ2-7 better; the J call may be wrong. This CDR3 comprises 12 residues. The germline V gene has CDR1 MDHEN and CDR2 SYDVKM. CDR3 nucleotide sequence: TGTGCCAGCAGTACCTATACCTACGAGCAGTACTTC. It encodes CASSTYTYEQYF.

V usage is TRBV11-2 and J usage is TRBJ1-1; D ambiguous. The CDR3 loop spans 16 amino acids. Germline CDR1 reads SGHAT; CDR2 reads FQNNGV. V was pared by 0 bases and J by 5 bases, with 16 bases between. The CDR3: CASSLDPLLAWTEAFF. CDR3 nucleotide sequence: TGTGCCAGCAGCTTAGATCCTCTTCTTGCGTGGACTGAAGCTTTCTTT.

CDR3 bases: TGTGCCAGCAGCTTAGGGTTCAGGGGGCGCCTGGTTGAAGCTTTCTTT. Translating it yields CASSLGFRGRLVEAFF. The genes are TRBV13 and TRBJ1-1; 8 nucleotides align to TRBD1. The CDR3 covers 16 residues. J gave up 7 bases and V 0 bases, and 10 bases lay outside the gene matches. Germline V gene lookup returns CDR1 PRHDT and CDR2 FYEKMQ (reference sequence).

This chain links TRBV10-3 with TRBJ2-3, with no clear D. This CDR3 contains 16 residues. The germline V and J ends were trimmed by 4 bases and 0 bases, with 14 bases remaining between them. CDR1 ENHRY and CDR2 SYGVKD come from the germline V gene. Here the CDR3 reads CAISGPSSASTDTQYF. DNA for the CDR3: TGTGCCATCAGTGGACCTTCGAGTGCTAGCACAGATACGCAGTATTTT.

The chain combines TRBV6-1 with TRBJ2-7, with 7 bases that match TRBD2. There are 16 residues in the CDR3. Germline V gene sequence: CDR1 MNHNS, CDR2 SASEGT. With V trimmed by 2 bases and J by 5 bases, 12 bases remained unmatched. The chain's CDR3 is CASSEPLGGSGDEQYF. CDR3 sequence (DNA): TGTGCCAGCAGTGAACCTTTGGGGGGGAGCGGGGACGAGCAGTACTTC.

The DNA of the CDR3 is TGTGCCAGTAGGACAGGGTCGGATCGTTCTGAAGCTTTCTTT. Protein product: CASRTGSDRSEAFF. The genes are TRBV19 and TRBJ1-1; 7 positions match TRBD1. This CDR3 contains 14 residues. Germline-derived CDR1 and CDR2 are LNHDA and SQIVND (reference sequence). V lost 6 bases, J lost 6 bases, and 10 bases stayed unmatched.

The CDR3 nucleotides are TGTGCCAGCAGCTTCCTACCGAGCACAGATACGCAGTATTTT. Translated: CASSFLPSTDTQYF. This chain connects TRBV7-8 to TRBJ2-3; D gene unclear. The germline gives CDR1 SGHVS, CDR2 FQNEAQ. Trimming took 3 bases from V and 0 from J, leaving 7 bases between them. This CDR3 is built from 14 residues. Full variable domain (rest looked up from reference TRBV7-8 and TRBJ2-3): GAGVSQSPRYKVAKRGQDVALRCDPISGHVSLFWYQQALGQGPEFLTYFQNEAQLDKSGLPSDRFFAERPEGSVSTLKIQRTQQEDSAVYLCASSFLPSTDTQYFGPGTRLTVL.

This chain joins TRBV5-5 and TRBJ2-2, with 11 bases lining up with TRBD2. J lost 5 bases, V lost 6 bases, and 12 bases had no gene match. The CDR3 is 17 amino acids. CDR1 and CDR2 from the germline V gene are SGHKS and YYEKEE (reference sequence). CDR3 coding DNA: TGTGCCAGCATCACTAGCGGGGGACTAACGGCGACCGGGGAGCTGTTTTTT. It yields the protein CASITSGGLTATGELFF.

The chain links TRBV4-1 to TRBJ2-5; D assignment may be TRBD1 or TRBD2 (6 bases each). CDR1 and CDR2 from the germline V gene are MGHRA and YSYEKL. This CDR3 spans 13 amino acids. V lost 5 bases and J 1 base, leaving 8 bases between the germline ends. CDR3 sequence reads: CASSRGVQETQYF. In nucleotides, the CDR3 is TGCGCCAGCAGCAGGGGGGTCCAAGAGACCCAGTACTTC.